In this sample, the clone carrying this T cell receptor beta chain turned up once. Its antigen is currently unknown. This entry is derived from a study of OX40 agonist ivuxolimab in advanced cancers. As for the study in general: Patients in the trial were receiving intravenous ivuxolimab every 2 weeks, at doses of 0.01 to 10 mg/kg.

J was trimmed by 4 bases and V by 5 bases; bases with no gene match: 8. The CDR3 runs 15 residues. Germline assignment: CDR1 SGHTA and CDR2 FQGNSA. TCRdb's table, derived via immunoSEQ multiplex PCR, lists solely in-frame clones and lacks some. The sample contains about 58,000 clones, roughly nine tenths of which appear only once. Study-wide results and caveats: In the 0.1 to 3.0 mg/kg range, CD4+ and CD8+ blood T cells had expanded clonally by week 6.

The source is an adult with an advanced solid tumor such as melanoma, head and neck, liver or kidney cancer. Sequencing was performed on CD4+ or CD8+ T cells sorted from blood, taken in a trial of the OX40 agonist ivuxolimab. V usage is TRBV7-2 and J usage is TRBJ1-2; 9 nucleotides match TRBD1. CDR3 coding DNA: TGTGCCAGCAGCCTCATTATGACAGGGGGCTATGGCTACACCTTC. This translates into CASSLIMTGGYGYTF.